This T cell receptor (beta chain) was found in a study of technical replicates of blood from several donors. This CDR3 is built from 12 residues. Germline CDR1 and CDR2: SGHTA and FQGNSA. V was shortened by 5 bases and J by 7 bases, with 12 bases between the two germline ends. Sequencing used immunoSEQ multiplex PCR; TCRdb keeps in-frame clones, though not all of them. This repertoire shows about 100,000 clones, about 95% found once; its top ten account for roughly 0.3%. The receptor was isolated from a human donor in good health. Sequenced: T cells isolated from PBMCs. V is TRBV7-2 and J is TRBJ2-7; tentative D call: TRBD1 (5 bases). This CDR3 is CASSGPGSEQYF. The CDR3 DNA sequence: TGTGCCAGCAGCGGTCCAGGGTCGGAGCAGTACTTC. Full variable domain (rest looked up from reference TRBV7-2 and TRBJ2-7): GAGVSQSPSNKVTEKGKDVELRCDPISGHTALYWYRQSLGQGLEFLIYFQGNSAPDKSGLPSDRFSAERTGGSVSTLTIQRTQQEDSAVYLCASSGPGSEQYFGPGTRLTVT.